This record looks at one T cell receptor beta chain sequence and its context. These data are taken from a study of identical twins. TCRdb ran MiXCR on the 5' RACE reads and lists one entry per CDR3 protein. The table records about 480,000 distinct CDR3 sequences, around 14% of them present only once. This same sample was also part of a study on yellow fever vaccine responses in identical twins.

This clonotype was sampled from a woman aged 18 to 35 in good health. The specimen sequenced was CD4+ T cells sorted from blood.

This chain's CDR3 is CATKGLGNEQFF. The CDR3 DNA reads TGTGCCACCAAAGGCCTGGGAAATGAGCAGTTCTTC. V usage is TRBV6-2 or TRBV6-3 and J usage is TRBJ2-1; D gene unclear. CDR3 length: 12 residues. Germline loops: CDR1 MNHEY, CDR2 SVGEGT. V was trimmed by 10 bases and J by 7 bases, leaving 14 bases between them.